There are many counts of the clone carrying this TCR beta chain. No antigen is known for it. Amplified regions were TCR beta CDR3 sequences from RNA transcripts. The primer set for the first-round RT-PCR of the TCR CDR3 was HTBI. MiXCR, run by TCRdb on the multiplex PCR reads, gives a single entry per CDR3 protein. The data show over 300,000 distinct CDR3 sequences, with approximately 13% seen just once and 9.5% to 11% held by the top ten. The V end was cut by 5 bases, the J end by 6 bases, with 20 bases between. The germline V gene encodes CDR1 DFQATT and CDR2 SNEGSKA (reference sequence). There are 15 residues in the CDR3. This entry belongs to a study of T cells in Graves' hyperthyroidism and ophthalmopathy. Looking at the study overall: Specimen type is peripheral blood, collected at initial diagnosis prior to any treatment. General study findings and limits: In the blood, most expanded thyroid clonotypes above 0.001 appeared as well.

This clonotype was sampled from a woman aged 60-75 years with Graves' hyperthyroidism. The V call is TRBV20-1, the J call TRBJ2-1; D remains ambiguous. The source material was blood. The CDR3 nucleotides read TGCAGTGCTCCCTTTCTGGGTTTGCCGGGCAATGAGCAGTTCTTC. It translates to CSAPFLGLPGNEQFF.